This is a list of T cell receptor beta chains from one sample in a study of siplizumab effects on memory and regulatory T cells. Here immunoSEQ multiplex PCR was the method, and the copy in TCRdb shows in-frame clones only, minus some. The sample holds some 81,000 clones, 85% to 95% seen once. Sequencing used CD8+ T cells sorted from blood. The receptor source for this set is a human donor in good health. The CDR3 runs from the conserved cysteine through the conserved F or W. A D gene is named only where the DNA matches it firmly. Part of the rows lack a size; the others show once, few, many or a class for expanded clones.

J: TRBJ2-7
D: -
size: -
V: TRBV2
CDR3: CASSAETGRYEQYF
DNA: TGTGCCAGCAGTGCTGAGACAGGCCGCTACGAGCAGTACTTC

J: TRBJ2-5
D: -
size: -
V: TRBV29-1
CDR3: CSVETLKEQETQYF
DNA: TGCAGCGTTGAGACTTTGAAAGAACAAGAGACCCAGTACTTC

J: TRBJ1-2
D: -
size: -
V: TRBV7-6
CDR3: CASSLGGGYGYTF
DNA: TGTGCCAGCAGCTTAGGAGGGGGCTATGGCTACACCTTC

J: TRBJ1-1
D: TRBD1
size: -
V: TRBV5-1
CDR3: CASSHTDREPEAFF
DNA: TGCGCCAGCAGTCATACGGACAGGGAGCCTGAAGCTTTCTTT

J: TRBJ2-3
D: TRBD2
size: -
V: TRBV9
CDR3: CASSVSGKSDTQYF
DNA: TGTGCCAGCAGCGTAAGCGGGAAGTCAGATACGCAGTATTTT

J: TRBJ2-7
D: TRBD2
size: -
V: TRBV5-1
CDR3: CASSLNGRVDEQYF
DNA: TGCGCCAGCAGTCTTAACGGGAGGGTCGACGAGCAGTACTTC

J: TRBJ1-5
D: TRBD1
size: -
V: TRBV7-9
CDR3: CASSLAGGGDGNQPQHF
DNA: TGTGCCAGCAGCTTAGCGGGAGGGGGCGATGGCAATCAGCCCCAGCATTTT

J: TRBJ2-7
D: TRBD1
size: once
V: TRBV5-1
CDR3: CASSGDSYEQYF
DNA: TGCGCCAGCAGCGGGGACAGCTACGAGCAGTACTTC

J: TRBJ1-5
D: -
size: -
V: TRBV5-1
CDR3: CASSADSNQPQHF
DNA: TGCGCCAGCAGCGCGGACAGTAATCAGCCCCAGCATTTT

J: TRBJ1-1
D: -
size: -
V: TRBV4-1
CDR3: CASSQDGFRAAEAFF
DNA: TGCGCCAGCAGCCAAGATGGTTTTCGGGCCGCTGAAGCTTTCTTT

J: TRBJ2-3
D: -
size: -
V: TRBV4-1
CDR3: CASSQDGLNTDTQYF
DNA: TGCGCCAGCAGCCAAGATGGGCTGAACACAGATACGCAGTATTTT

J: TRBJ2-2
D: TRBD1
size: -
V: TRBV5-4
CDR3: CATGTDGGELFF
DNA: TGTGCCACCGGGACAGACGGCGGGGAGCTGTTTTTT

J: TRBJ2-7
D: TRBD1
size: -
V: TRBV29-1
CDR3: CSVEDPDRGRSEQYF
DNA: TGCAGCGTTGAGGACCCGGACAGGGGGCGGAGCGAGCAGTACTTC

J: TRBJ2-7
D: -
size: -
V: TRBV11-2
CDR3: CASSLWGDHEQYF
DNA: TGTGCCAGCAGCTTATGGGGAGATCACGAGCAGTACTTC

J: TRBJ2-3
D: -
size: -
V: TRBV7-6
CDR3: CASSLSGGPSSTDTQYF
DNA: TGTGCCAGCAGCTTATCCGGCGGACCGTCTAGCACAGATACGCAGTATTTT

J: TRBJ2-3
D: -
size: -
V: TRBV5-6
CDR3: CASSFIIQADTQYF
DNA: TGTGCCAGCAGTTTCATCATTCAGGCAGATACGCAGTATTTT

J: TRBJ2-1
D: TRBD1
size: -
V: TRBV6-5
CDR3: CASSWTGSYNEQFF
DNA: TGTGCCAGCAGTTGGACAGGGTCCTACAATGAGCAGTTCTTC

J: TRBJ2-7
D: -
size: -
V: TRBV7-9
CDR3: CASSSLAPEQYF
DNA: TGTGCCAGCAGCTCCCTTGCCCCCGAGCAGTACTTC

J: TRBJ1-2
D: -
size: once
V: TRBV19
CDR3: CASSTPWTETNYGYTF
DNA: TGTGCCAGTAGTACTCCGTGGACAGAAACTAACTATGGCTACACCTTC

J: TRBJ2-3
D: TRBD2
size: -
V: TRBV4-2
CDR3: CASSQDKREDGFVDTQYF
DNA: TGTGCCAGCAGCCAAGATAAGCGGGAGGACGGATTTGTCGATACGCAGTATTTT

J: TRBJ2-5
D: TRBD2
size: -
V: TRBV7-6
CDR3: CASSHPPREGNQETQYF
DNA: TGTGCCAGCAGCCATCCACCGCGGGAGGGCAACCAAGAGACCCAGTACTTC

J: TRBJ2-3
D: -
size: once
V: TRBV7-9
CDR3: CASRRGVRTDTQYF
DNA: TGTGCCAGCCGACGAGGAGTACGGACAGATACGCAGTATTTT

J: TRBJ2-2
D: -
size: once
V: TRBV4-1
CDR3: CASSRSRVDGELFF
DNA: TGCGCCAGCAGCCGGTCCCGAGTAGACGGGGAGCTGTTTTTT

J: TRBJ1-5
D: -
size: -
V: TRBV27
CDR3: CASSLGLNQPQHF
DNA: TGTGCCAGCAGTTTGGGGCTCAATCAGCCCCAGCATTTT

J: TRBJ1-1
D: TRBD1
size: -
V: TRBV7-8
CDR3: CASSADRGTEAFF
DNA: TGTGCCAGCAGCGCCGACAGGGGCACTGAAGCTTTCTTT

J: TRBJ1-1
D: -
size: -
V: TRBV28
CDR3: CASSRSRAYGTEAFF
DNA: TGTGCCAGCAGCAGGAGCCGGGCATACGGGACTGAAGCTTTCTTT

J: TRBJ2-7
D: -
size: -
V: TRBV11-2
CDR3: CASSLGTNYEQYF
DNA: TGTGCCAGCAGCTTAGGAACTAACTACGAGCAGTACTTC

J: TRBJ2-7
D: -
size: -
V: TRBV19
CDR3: CASSIGLTSYEQYF
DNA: TGTGCCAGTAGTATAGGCTTAACCTCCTACGAGCAGTACTTC

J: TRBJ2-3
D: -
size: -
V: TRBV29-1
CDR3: CSVRDGDTDTQYF
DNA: TGCAGCGTACGGGACGGGGACACAGATACGCAGTATTTT

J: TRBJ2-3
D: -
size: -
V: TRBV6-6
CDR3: CASSLEGTDTQYF
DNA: TGTGCCAGCAGTTTAGAGGGCACAGATACGCAGTATTTT

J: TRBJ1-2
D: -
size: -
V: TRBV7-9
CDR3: CASSLAGQEVLYGYTF
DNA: TGTGCCAGCAGCTTAGCGGGACAAGAGGTCCTCTATGGCTACACCTTC

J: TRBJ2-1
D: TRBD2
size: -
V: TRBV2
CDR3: CASSDGLTSGSLEDEQFF
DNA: TGTGCCAGCAGTGATGGTTTGACTAGCGGGAGTTTGGAGGATGAGCAGTTCTTC

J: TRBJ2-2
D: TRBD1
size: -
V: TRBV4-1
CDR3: CASSQGETGLTGELFF
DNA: TGCGCCAGCAGCCAAGGGGAGACAGGGTTAACCGGGGAGCTGTTTTTT

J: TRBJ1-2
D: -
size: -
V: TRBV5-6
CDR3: CASRGAIRTLANYGYTF
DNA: TGTGCCAGCAGGGGGGCAATACGAACACTGGCTAACTATGGCTACACCTTC

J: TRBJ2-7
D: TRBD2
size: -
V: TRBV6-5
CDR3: CASTSQGLAGEEQYF
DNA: TGTGCCAGCACGTCTCAGGGACTAGCGGGAGAAGAGCAGTACTTC

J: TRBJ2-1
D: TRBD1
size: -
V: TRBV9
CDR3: CASSLPIGDRENNEQFF
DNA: TGTGCCAGCAGCCTACCTATCGGGGACAGGGAAAACAATGAGCAGTTCTTC